This TCR beta chain was obtained from a study of cytomegalovirus exposure and HLA in healthy donors. Looking at the study overall: Unique TCRs numbering some 77 million, obtained from HLA-typed donors, made up an early data release.

PCR involved 60 Vbeta and 13 Jbeta primers. Assay used: immunoSEQ multiplex PCR; TCRdb lists only in-frame clones, some missing. Counted here are roughly 150,000 clones, approximately 78% occurring once; the ten biggest clones make up approximately 4.2%. CDR3 length: 18 residues. CDR1 and CDR2 (germline): SGHTA, FQGTGA. V lost 2 bases, J lost 3 bases, and 10 bases stayed unmatched. A word on this clone: The antigen remains unidentified.

The study's findings and limits: In a later analysis, a missense DCLRE1C variant was linked to TCR beta V- and J-gene trimming. Among the most significant clusters, several appeared linked to common viral pathogens in a later analysis.

This sequence was found in a woman in her forties in good health and CMV-seropositive. Sample: PBMCs. This chain connects TRBV7-3 to TRBJ2-3, with TRBD2 matching over 11 bases. The CDR3 coding sequence is TGTGCCAGCAGCTTAGAGGGGACTAGCGGCCTTGGGACAGATACGCAGTATTTT. Amino acid sequence: CASSLEGTSGLGTDTQYF. The variable domain in full, with the rest retrieved from reference TRBV7-3 and TRBJ2-3, is GAGVSQTPSNKVTEKGKYVELRCDPISGHTALYWYRQSLGQGPEFLIYFQGTGAADDSGLPNDRFFAVRPEGSVSTLKIQRTERGDSAVYLCASSLEGTSGLGTDTQYFGPGTRLTVL.